The sample holds a few counts of the clone carrying this T cell receptor beta chain. Its antigen is unidentified. The source of the sample is a study of cytomegalovirus exposure and HLA in healthy donors. For the study at large: In an earlier analysis, 90 million to 130 million unique TCR beta sequences were found from about 190 million T cells.

With 4 bases removed from V and 6 bases from J, the gap between germline ends came to 7 bases. The CDR3 consists of 12 residues. The V gene's germline CDR1 is SGHTA and CDR2 FQGNSA. Findings and caveats of the study: V- and J-gene trimming of TCR beta was linked (in a later analysis) to a missense DCLRE1C variant.

Researchers ran the PCR with 60 Vbeta and 13 Jbeta primers. The repertoire was sequenced with immunoSEQ multiplex PCR; TCRdb's copy has only in-frame clones and lacks some. The data show 100,000 to 150,000 clones, 76% seen once. Sequenced: PBMCs. This chain links TRBV7-2 with TRBJ1-5; D is unresolved. The clonotype originates from a middle-aged man in good health and CMV-seronegative. DNA of the CDR3: TGTGCCAGCAGCTCCCTTCGTCAGCCCCAGCATTTT. Encoded protein: CASSSLRQPQHF.